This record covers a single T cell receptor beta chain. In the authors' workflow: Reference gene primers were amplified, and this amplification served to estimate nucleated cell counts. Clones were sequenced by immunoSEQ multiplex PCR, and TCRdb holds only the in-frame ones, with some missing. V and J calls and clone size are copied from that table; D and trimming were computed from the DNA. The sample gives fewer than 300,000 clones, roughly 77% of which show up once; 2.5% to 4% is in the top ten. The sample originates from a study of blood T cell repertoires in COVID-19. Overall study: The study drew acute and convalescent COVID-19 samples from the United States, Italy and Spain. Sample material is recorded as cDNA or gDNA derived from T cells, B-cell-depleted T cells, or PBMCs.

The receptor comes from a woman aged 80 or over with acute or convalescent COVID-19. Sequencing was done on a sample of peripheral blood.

The CDR3 reads CASSPRQVFSYNEQFF. The CDR3 DNA sequence: TGTGCCAGCAGCCCCCGACAGGTTTTCTCCTACAATGAGCAGTTCTTC. The chain couples TRBV9 to TRBJ2-1; D is possibly TRBD1 (6 bases). Germline V gene data show CDR1 as SGDLS and CDR2 as YYNGEE. The V and J ends lost 4 bases and 0 bases respectively, with 14 bases between them. The CDR3 extends over 16 amino acids.